These T cell receptor beta chains were read from a single sample in a study of type 1 and type 2 diabetes patients. TCRdb reprocessed the multiplex PCR reads with MiXCR, giving one entry per CDR3 protein. The table lists 280,000 or so distinct CDR3 sequences, roughly 50% of them singletons, with approximately 14% in the top ten. Sequences were obtained from peripheral blood mononuclear cells (PBMCs). These receptor sequences come from a man between 18 and 29 years old with type 2 diabetes. The CDR3 runs from the conserved cysteine through the conserved F or W. The order of the fields is clone size, J gene, D gene, CDR3 length, V gene, CDR3 protein, CDR3 DNA. The D gene is left open where the match is weak. Where a row states a size, it is once, few, many or the class of an expanded clone; other rows omit it.

clone size: -; J gene: TRBJ1-2; D gene: -; CDR3 length: 11; V gene: TRBV6-1; CDR3 protein: CAGGAYYGYTF; CDR3 DNA: TGTGCCGGAGGGGCGTACTATGGCTACACCTTC
clone size: -; J gene: TRBJ2-1; D gene: -; CDR3 length: 11; V gene: TRBV7-2; CDR3 protein: CASSLGIVQFF; CDR3 DNA: TGTGCCAGCAGCTTAGGTATAGTTCAGTTCTTC
clone size: -; J gene: TRBJ1-1; D gene: -; CDR3 length: 13; V gene: TRBV12-3/TRBV12-4; CDR3 protein: CASTKQGRSEAFF; CDR3 DNA: TGTGCCAGCACTAAACAGGGCCGCTCTGAAGCTTTCTTT
clone size: few; J gene: TRBJ2-7; D gene: TRBD1; CDR3 length: 16; V gene: TRBV19; CDR3 protein: CASSGTTGNTDYEQYF; CDR3 DNA: TGTGCCAGTAGTGGAACGACAGGGAACACAGACTACGAGCAGTACTTC
clone size: -; J gene: TRBJ2-5; D gene: -; CDR3 length: 12; V gene: TRBV7-9; CDR3 protein: CASSSGRASEYF; CDR3 DNA: TGTGCCAGCAGCTCCGGAAGAGCTAGCGAGTACTTC
clone size: once; J gene: TRBJ2-3; D gene: TRBD2; CDR3 length: 15; V gene: TRBV7-9; CDR3 protein: CASSLVGTNTDTQNF; CDR3 DNA: TGTGCCAGCAGCTTAGTTGGGACTAACACAGATACGCAGAATTTT
clone size: -; J gene: TRBJ2-7; D gene: -; CDR3 length: 17; V gene: TRBV14; CDR3 protein: CASSQAYDEHPTSEQYF; CDR3 DNA: TGTGCCAGCAGCCAAGCGTACGACGAACACCCCACTTCCGAGCAGTACTTC
clone size: many; J gene: TRBJ1-2; D gene: -; CDR3 length: 17; V gene: TRBV10-3; CDR3 protein: CAISEGLDDGRDYGYTF; CDR3 DNA: TGTGCCATCAGTGAGGGGTTGGACGACGGGAGGGACTATGGCTACACCTTC
clone size: few; J gene: TRBJ2-5; D gene: -; CDR3 length: 13; V gene: TRBV30; CDR3 protein: CAWSTGIEETQYF; CDR3 DNA: TGTGCCTGGAGCACGGGGATTGAAGAGACCCAGTACTTC
clone size: many; J gene: TRBJ2-7; D gene: -; CDR3 length: 14; V gene: TRBV15; CDR3 protein: CATSRDGPPYEQYF; CDR3 DNA: TGTGCCACCAGCAGAGACGGGCCCCCCTACGAGCAGTACTTC
clone size: -; J gene: TRBJ2-5; D gene: TRBD2; CDR3 length: 16; V gene: TRBV20-1; CDR3 protein: CGAMSGVAGPQETQYF; CDR3 DNA: TGCGGTGCTATGTCCGGAGTAGCGGGTCCTCAAGAGACCCAGTACTTC
clone size: once; J gene: TRBJ2-2; D gene: -; CDR3 length: 14; V gene: TRBV6-1; CDR3 protein: CASILGTDTGELFF; CDR3 DNA: TGTGCCAGTATCCTCGGGACGGACACCGGGGAGCTGTTTTTT
clone size: -; J gene: TRBJ1-2; D gene: TRBD1; CDR3 length: 16; V gene: TRBV19; CDR3 protein: CATIRETGTGISGYTF; CDR3 DNA: TGTGCCACCATCCGGGAGACCGGGACAGGGATCAGTGGCTACACCTTC
clone size: -; J gene: TRBJ2-2; D gene: -; CDR3 length: 15; V gene: TRBV24-1; CDR3 protein: CATSDVRDLTGELFF; CDR3 DNA: TGTGCCACCAGTGACGTCCGGGACCTCACCGGGGAGCTGTTTTTT
clone size: many; J gene: TRBJ1-1; D gene: -; CDR3 length: 14; V gene: TRBV12-3/TRBV12-4; CDR3 protein: CASSFDGLNTEAFF; CDR3 DNA: TGTGCCAGCAGTTTTGACGGATTGAACACTGAAGCTTTCTTT
clone size: -; J gene: TRBJ1-2; D gene: TRBD1; CDR3 length: 14; V gene: TRBV9; CDR3 protein: CASSTDRAVYGYTF; CDR3 DNA: TGTGCCAGCAGCACGGACAGGGCCGTCTATGGCTACACCTTC
clone size: -; J gene: TRBJ1-1; D gene: -; CDR3 length: 14; V gene: TRBV6-5; CDR3 protein: CASSEQGGRTEAFF; CDR3 DNA: TGTGCCAGCAGTGAACAGGGAGGGCGGACTGAAGCTTTCTTT
clone size: -; J gene: TRBJ2-2; D gene: -; CDR3 length: 15; V gene: TRBV7-7; CDR3 protein: CASSLGGPGAGELFF; CDR3 DNA: TGTGCCAGCAGCTTAGGGGGGCCGGGGGCCGGGGAGCTGTTTTTT
clone size: -; J gene: TRBJ2-1; D gene: TRBD2; CDR3 length: 17; V gene: TRBV12-3/TRBV12-4; CDR3 protein: CASRDSSGIASYNEQFF; CDR3 DNA: TGCGCCAGCAGGGACTCTAGCGGCATAGCCTCCTACAATGAGCAGTTCTTC
clone size: -; J gene: TRBJ1-5; D gene: -; CDR3 length: 18; V gene: TRBV12-3/TRBV12-4; CDR3 protein: CASSLNVGGIASNQPQHF; CDR3 DNA: TGTGCCAGCAGTTTAAATGTTGGGGGAATTGCTAGCAATCAGCCCCAGCATTTT
clone size: -; J gene: TRBJ2-7; D gene: TRBD2; CDR3 length: 15; V gene: TRBV20-1; CDR3 protein: CSVTGTSGRVGEQYF; CDR3 DNA: TGCAGTGTTACCGGGACTAGCGGGAGGGTAGGAGAGCAGTACTTC
clone size: few; J gene: TRBJ1-1; D gene: -; CDR3 length: 13; V gene: TRBV25-1; CDR3 protein: CASRLGQNTEAFF; CDR3 DNA: TGTGCCAGCAGACTAGGACAGAACACTGAAGCTTTCTTT
clone size: few; J gene: TRBJ2-1; D gene: -; CDR3 length: 14; V gene: TRBV30; CDR3 protein: CAWSQDISAQGQFF; CDR3 DNA: TGTGCCTGGAGCCAAGATATCAGCGCTCAAGGGCAGTTCTTC
clone size: few; J gene: TRBJ2-1; D gene: TRBD2; CDR3 length: 16; V gene: TRBV7-8; CDR3 protein: CASSYWRESSYNEQFF; CDR3 DNA: TGTGCCAGCAGCTACTGGCGGGAGAGCTCCTACAATGAGCAGTTCTTC
clone size: few; J gene: TRBJ2-1; D gene: -; CDR3 length: 16; V gene: TRBV15; CDR3 protein: CATSRAGTSPYNEQFF; CDR3 DNA: TGTGCCACCAGCAGAGCCGGGACCTCCCCATACAATGAGCAGTTCTTC
clone size: -; J gene: TRBJ1-1; D gene: TRBD1; CDR3 length: 16; V gene: TRBV6-5; CDR3 protein: CASSYARTGEDTEAFF; CDR3 DNA: TGTGCCAGCAGTTACGCTCGGACAGGGGAGGACACTGAAGCTTTCTTT
clone size: -; J gene: TRBJ2-1; D gene: TRBD2; CDR3 length: 15; V gene: TRBV6-5; CDR3 protein: CASSLLAGGFNEQFF; CDR3 DNA: TGTGCCAGCAGTTTGCTAGCGGGAGGGTTCAATGAGCAGTTCTTC
clone size: few; J gene: TRBJ1-4; D gene: -; CDR3 length: 17; V gene: TRBV6-5; CDR3 protein: CASSYSISRYGEGKLFF; CDR3 DNA: TGTGCCAGCAGTTACTCGATTAGTCGATACGGGGAGGGAAAACTGTTTTTT
clone size: few; J gene: TRBJ1-6; D gene: -; CDR3 length: 13; V gene: TRBV10-3; CDR3 protein: CAISEVPNSPLHF; CDR3 DNA: TGTGCCATCAGTGAGGTCCCAAATTCACCCCTCCACTTT
clone size: -; J gene: TRBJ1-6; D gene: TRBD1; CDR3 length: 15; V gene: TRBV20-1; CDR3 protein: CSATPGGTGASPLHF; CDR3 DNA: TGCAGTGCTACCCCCGGGGGGACAGGGGCTTCACCCCTCCACTTT
clone size: -; J gene: TRBJ2-5; D gene: -; CDR3 length: 14; V gene: TRBV20-1; CDR3 protein: CSARRGPTQETQYF; CDR3 DNA: TGCAGTGCTAGAAGAGGACCTACCCAAGAGACCCAGTACTTC
clone size: few; J gene: TRBJ1-6; D gene: -; CDR3 length: 13; V gene: TRBV19; CDR3 protein: CASSMRGNSPLHF; CDR3 DNA: TGTGCCAGTAGTATGCGAGGGAATTCACCCCTCCACTTT
clone size: -; J gene: TRBJ2-5; D gene: -; CDR3 length: 14; V gene: TRBV5-1; CDR3 protein: CASSPDSLRETQYF; CDR3 DNA: TGCGCCAGCAGCCCCGACAGTCTGAGGGAGACCCAGTACTTC
clone size: -; J gene: TRBJ2-6; D gene: -; CDR3 length: 14; V gene: TRBV7-6; CDR3 protein: CASSFNSGANVLTF; CDR3 DNA: TGTGCCAGCAGCTTTAACTCTGGGGCCAACGTCCTGACTTTC
clone size: few; J gene: TRBJ1-1; D gene: -; CDR3 length: 10; V gene: TRBV12-3/TRBV12-4; CDR3 protein: CARSGTEAFF; CDR3 DNA: TGTGCCAGGTCGGGCACTGAAGCTTTCTTT
clone size: -; J gene: TRBJ2-1; D gene: -; CDR3 length: 14; V gene: TRBV12-3/TRBV12-4; CDR3 protein: CASSSVLRDNEQFF; CDR3 DNA: TGTGCCAGCAGTTCGGTACTTAGGGACAATGAGCAGTTCTTC